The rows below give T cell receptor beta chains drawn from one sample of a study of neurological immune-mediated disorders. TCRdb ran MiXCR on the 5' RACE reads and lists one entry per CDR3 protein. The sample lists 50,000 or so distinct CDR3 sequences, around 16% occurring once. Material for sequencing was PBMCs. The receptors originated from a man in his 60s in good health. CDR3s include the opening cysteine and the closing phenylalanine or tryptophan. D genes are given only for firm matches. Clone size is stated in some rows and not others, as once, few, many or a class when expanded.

TGCAGTGCTAGCGGGGCCAGGGGCGACGAGCAGTACTTC	CSASGARGDEQYF	-	TRBV20-1	-	TRBJ2-7
TGTGCCAGCAGCAGAGGGACTTTCGCTGGGAATGAGCAGTTCTTC	CASSRGTFAGNEQFF	many	TRBV6-2/TRBV6-3	-	TRBJ2-1
TGTGCCAGCAGCTTAGTAGGTCGGGAGGGGACCCAGTACTTC	CASSLVGREGTQYF	many	TRBV7-2	TRBD2	TRBJ2-5
TGCGCCAGCAGCCAAGCTCCCGGGCGGGATATATACAATGAGCAGTTCTTC	CASSQAPGRDIYNEQFF	many	TRBV4-3	-	TRBJ2-1
TGCGCCAGCAGCTTAAGGGTAGACCGTGGCTACACCTTC	CASSLRVDRGYTF	many	TRBV5-1	-	TRBJ1-2
TGCAGTGCGGTACCACAGGGGCACATGAACACTGAAGCTTTCTTT	CSAVPQGHMNTEAFF	-	TRBV20-1	TRBD1	TRBJ1-1
TGTGCCAGCAAAGAGACTGCCTACAATGAGCAGTTCTTC	CASKETAYNEQFF	many	TRBV6-6	-	TRBJ2-1
TGTGCCAGCAGCTCGACTATAAGCGGGAGGGTCAACGAGCAGTACTTC	CASSSTISGRVNEQYF	many	TRBV7-9	TRBD2	TRBJ2-7
TGTGCCAGCAGTTTACGACAGGGCAGGAAAGATACGCAGTATTTT	CASSLRQGRKDTQYF	many	TRBV12-3/TRBV12-4	TRBD1	TRBJ2-3
TGTGCCAGCCGAGGGGAGGCAGGCGGCTACACCTTC	CASRGEAGGYTF	many	TRBV6-5	-	TRBJ1-2
TGTGCCAGCAGCTTAGTTGCGGACAGAAAAAACATTCAGTACTTC	CASSLVADRKNIQYF	-	TRBV7-2	-	TRBJ2-4
TGCGCCAGCAGCTTGGGGGGGACAGGGGGGCATCAGCCCCAGCATTTT	CASSLGGTGGHQPQHF	many	TRBV5-1	TRBD1	TRBJ1-5
TGTGCCAGCTCACCACCTAAAGGGATGAACACTGAAGCTTTCTTT	CASSPPKGMNTEAFF	-	TRBV18	-	TRBJ1-1
TGTGCCAGCAGCACCGGGGGGGGTAACTATGGCTACACCTTC	CASSTGGGNYGYTF	many	TRBV7-2	-	TRBJ1-2
TGCAGCGTTGGGGGGGGTTCCAATCAGCCCCAGCATTTT	CSVGGGSNQPQHF	few	TRBV29-1	-	TRBJ1-5
TGTGCCAGCAGTTTCGCAGGGTACTACGAGCAGTACTTC	CASSFAGYYEQYF	many	TRBV27	-	TRBJ2-7
TGTGCCAGCAGTTCACAGGGGGGTTTCTTTGGAAACACCATATATTTT	CASSSQGGFFGNTIYF	many	TRBV28	TRBD1	TRBJ1-3
TGCGCCAGCAGCCCCTCAGGGAATACTGAAGCTTTCTTT	CASSPSGNTEAFF	many	TRBV5-1	-	TRBJ1-1
TGTGCCAGCAGCGCCGGGACTAGCGGGGGCCACCAAGAGACCCAGTACTTC	CASSAGTSGGHQETQYF	few	TRBV9	TRBD2	TRBJ2-5
TGCGCCAGCAGTGACGTCGGCAATGAGCAGTTCTTC	CASSDVGNEQFF	few	TRBV10-1	-	TRBJ2-1
TGTGCCAGCAGCCCGGGCCTATTGCCTAGTCAGCCCCAGCATTTT	CASSPGLLPSQPQHF	many	TRBV7-2	-	TRBJ1-5
TGTGCCAGCGGCGGGTGGGACAATGAGCAGTTCTTC	CASGGWDNEQFF	once	TRBV5-6	-	TRBJ2-1
TGCAGTGCAGGGGACGTGAACACAGATACGCAGTATTTT	CSAGDVNTDTQYF	-	TRBV20-1	-	TRBJ2-3
TGCAGCGTTGACGAAGGACTAGCGGCCCTCTCCTACAATGAGCAGTTCTTC	CSVDEGLAALSYNEQFF	many	TRBV29-1	TRBD2	TRBJ2-1
TGTGCCAGCAGCCACCTCAGGGGGGGCACTGAAGCTTTCTTT	CASSHLRGGTEAFF	many	TRBV3-1	TRBD1	TRBJ1-1